The TCR beta chain described here comes from a study of shared clonotypes between healthy human individuals. Overall study results and limits: Generally, naive subsets (rather than memory subsets) showed larger estimated richness. Clonotype sharing across several donors was observed for around 5% of naive CD4 clonotypes. Lower generation probabilities were found for non-shared clonotypes than for those shared by all four donors.

Regarding this clone: Its antigen is unidentified.

TCRdb keeps only in-frame clones here, not all; method: immunoSEQ multiplex PCR. Here the sample spans some 2.1 million clones, 93% being singletons. Naive CD8 isolation took CD45RO-negative cells positively selected for CCR7 and excluded terminally differentiated effector memory CD45RA+ cells. Free of recent acute infections or vaccinations, the donors were healthy HIV-negative adults. Material for sequencing was naive CD8+ T cells from PBMCs. This sequence originates from a man younger than 30 in good health. Some clones in this sample may be carry-over from other donors' samples.

CDR3 protein: CASSLVFGASYNEQFF. CDR3 bases: TGTGCCAGCAGCTTAGTTTTTGGGGCATCCTACAATGAGCAGTTCTTC. The V gene is TRBV7-9, the J gene TRBJ2-1, with a tentative D call TRBD1 (5 bases). The V gene's germline CDR1 is SEHNR and CDR2 FQNEAQ (reference sequence). This CDR3 has 16 residues. Trimming pared 1 base from V and 1 base from J, leaving 11 bases between. Complete variable domain (other parts from reference TRBV7-9 and TRBJ2-1): DTGVSQNPRHKITKRGQNVTFRCDPISEHNRLYWYRQTLGQGPEFLTYFQNEAQLEKSRLLSDRFSAERPKGSFSTLEIQRTEQGDSAMYLCASSLVFGASYNEQFFGPGTRLTVL.